This T cell receptor (beta chain) was found in a study of CD8 T cells in Susac syndrome. Trimming removed 4 bases from V and 11 bases from J; junction bases left unmatched: 14. CDR3 length: 15 amino acids. The germline gives CDR1 SGHNT, CDR2 YYREEE (reference sequence). RNA, at roughly 0.5 to 1 ug, was reverse transcribed with random hexamers. TCRdb ran MiXCR on the immunoSEQ multiplex PCR reads and lists one entry per CDR3 protein. The sample shows under 150,000 distinct CDR3 sequences, approximately 95% of them seen only once. The sample was CD4+ T cells from PBMCs. This chain connects TRBV5-4 to TRBJ2-1; 8 positions agree with TRBD2. The sequence came from a human donor with Susac syndrome. The CDR3 bases are TGTGCCAGCAGCCCGGGGACTAGTCCTGCTGCGCAGCAGTTCTTC. It encodes CASSPGTSPAAQQFF.